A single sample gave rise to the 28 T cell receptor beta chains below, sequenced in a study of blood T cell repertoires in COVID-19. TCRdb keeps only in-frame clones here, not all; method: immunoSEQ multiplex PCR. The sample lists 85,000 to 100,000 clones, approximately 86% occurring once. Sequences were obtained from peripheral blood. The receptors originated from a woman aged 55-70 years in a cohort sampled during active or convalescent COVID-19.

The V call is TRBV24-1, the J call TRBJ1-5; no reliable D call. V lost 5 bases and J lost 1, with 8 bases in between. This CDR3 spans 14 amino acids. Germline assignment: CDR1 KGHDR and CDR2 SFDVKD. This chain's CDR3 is CATSARGSNQPQHF. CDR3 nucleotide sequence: TGTGCCACCAGTGCCCGAGGCAGCAATCAGCCCCAGCATTTT.

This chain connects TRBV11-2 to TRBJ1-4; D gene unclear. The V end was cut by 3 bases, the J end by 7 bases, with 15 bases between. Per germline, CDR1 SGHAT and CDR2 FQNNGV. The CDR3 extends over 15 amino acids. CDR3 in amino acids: CASSFPRKRGEKLFF. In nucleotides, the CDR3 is TGTGCCAGCAGCTTCCCCCGGAAAAGAGGTGAAAAACTGTTTTTT.

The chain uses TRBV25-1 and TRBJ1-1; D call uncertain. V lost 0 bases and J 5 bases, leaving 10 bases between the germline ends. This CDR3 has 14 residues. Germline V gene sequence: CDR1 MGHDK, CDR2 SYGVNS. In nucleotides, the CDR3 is TGTGCCAGCAGTGAATACGGGTCCAAGACTGAAGCTTTCTTT. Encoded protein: CASSEYGSKTEAFF. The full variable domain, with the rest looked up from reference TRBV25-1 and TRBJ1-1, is EADIYQTPRYLVIGTGKKITLECSQTMGHDKMYWYQQDPGMELHLIHYSYGVNSTEKGDLSSESTVSRIRTEHFPLTLESARPSHTSQYLCASSEYGSKTEAFFGQGTRLTVV.

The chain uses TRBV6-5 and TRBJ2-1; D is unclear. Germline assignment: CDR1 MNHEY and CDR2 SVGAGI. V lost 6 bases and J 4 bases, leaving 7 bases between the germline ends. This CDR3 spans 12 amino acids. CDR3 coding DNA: TGTGCCAGCAGCCTAGGATACAATGAGCAGTTCTTC. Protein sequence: CASSLGYNEQFF.

CDR3 nucleotide sequence: TGTGCCAGCAGTCCACGACGGGGGTCCTATAATTCACCCCTCCACTTT. Translation: CASSPRRGSYNSPLHF. V usage is TRBV27 and J usage is TRBJ1-6, with a possible D match to TRBD1 (5 bases). The germline CDR1 and CDR2 sequences are MNHEY and SMNVEV (reference sequence). The ends were cut back, 5 bases at V and 1 base at J, with 12 bases in the middle. The CDR3 totals 16 residues.

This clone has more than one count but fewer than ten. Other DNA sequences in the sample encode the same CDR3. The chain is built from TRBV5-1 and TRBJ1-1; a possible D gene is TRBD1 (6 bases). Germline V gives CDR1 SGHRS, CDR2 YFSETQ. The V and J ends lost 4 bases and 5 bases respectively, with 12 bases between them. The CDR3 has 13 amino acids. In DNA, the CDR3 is TGCGCCAGCAGCACACAGGGCGGAACTGAAGCTTTCTTT. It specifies CASSTQGGTEAFF.

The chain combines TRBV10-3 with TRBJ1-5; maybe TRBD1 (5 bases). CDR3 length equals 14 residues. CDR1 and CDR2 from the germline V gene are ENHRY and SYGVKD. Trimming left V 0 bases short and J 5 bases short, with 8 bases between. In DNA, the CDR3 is TGTGCCATCAGTGAGTCGCGGGGGGATCAGCCCCAGCATTTT. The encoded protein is CAISESRGDQPQHF.

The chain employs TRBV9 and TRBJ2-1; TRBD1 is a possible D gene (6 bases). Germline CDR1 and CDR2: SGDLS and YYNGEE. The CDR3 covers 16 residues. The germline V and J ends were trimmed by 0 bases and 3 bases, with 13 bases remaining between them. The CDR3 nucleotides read TGTGCCAGCAGCGTAGGTCAGGGGAACCGCTACAATGAGCAGTTCTTC. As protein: CASSVGQGNRYNEQFF.

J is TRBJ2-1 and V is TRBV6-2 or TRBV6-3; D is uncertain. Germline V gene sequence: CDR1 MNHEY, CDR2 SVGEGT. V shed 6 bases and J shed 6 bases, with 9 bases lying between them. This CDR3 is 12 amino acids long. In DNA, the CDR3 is TGTGCCAGCAGATACGCGAGCAATGAGCAGTTCTTC. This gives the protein CASRYASNEQFF.

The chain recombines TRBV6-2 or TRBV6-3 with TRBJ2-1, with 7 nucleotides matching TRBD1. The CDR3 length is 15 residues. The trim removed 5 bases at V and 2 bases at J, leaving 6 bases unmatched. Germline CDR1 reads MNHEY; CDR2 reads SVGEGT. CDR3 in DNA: TGTGCCAGCAGTATCCGGGACAGTGCCTACAATGAGCAGTTCTTC. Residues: CASSIRDSAYNEQFF.

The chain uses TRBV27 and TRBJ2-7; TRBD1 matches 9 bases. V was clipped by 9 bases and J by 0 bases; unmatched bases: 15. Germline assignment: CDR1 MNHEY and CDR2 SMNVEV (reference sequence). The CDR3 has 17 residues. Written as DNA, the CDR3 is TGTGCCAGTACACCGGGACAGGGCCACGGAAGCTCCTACGAGCAGTACTTC. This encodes CASTPGQGHGSSYEQYF.

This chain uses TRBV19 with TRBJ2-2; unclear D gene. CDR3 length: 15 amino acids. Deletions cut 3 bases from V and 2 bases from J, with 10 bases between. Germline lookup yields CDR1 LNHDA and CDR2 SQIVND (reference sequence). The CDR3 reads CASSIRSANTGELFF. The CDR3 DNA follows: TGTGCCAGTAGTATTAGAAGCGCTAACACCGGGGAGCTGTTTTTT.

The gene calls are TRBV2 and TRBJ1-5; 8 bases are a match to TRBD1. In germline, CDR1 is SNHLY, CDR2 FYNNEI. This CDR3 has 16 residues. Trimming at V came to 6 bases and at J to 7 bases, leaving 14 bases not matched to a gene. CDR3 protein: CASRPSGGAGSQPQHF. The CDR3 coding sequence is TGTGCCAGCAGGCCCTCAGGGGGCGCGGGGTCGCAGCCCCAGCATTTT.

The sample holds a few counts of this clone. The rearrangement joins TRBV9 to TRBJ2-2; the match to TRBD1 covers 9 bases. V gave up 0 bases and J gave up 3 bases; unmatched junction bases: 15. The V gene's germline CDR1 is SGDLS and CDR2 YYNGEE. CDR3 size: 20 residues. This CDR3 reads CASSVATLFPGQGDTGELFF. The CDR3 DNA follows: TGTGCCAGCAGCGTAGCTACCCTCTTTCCGGGACAGGGAGACACCGGGGAGCTGTTTTTT.

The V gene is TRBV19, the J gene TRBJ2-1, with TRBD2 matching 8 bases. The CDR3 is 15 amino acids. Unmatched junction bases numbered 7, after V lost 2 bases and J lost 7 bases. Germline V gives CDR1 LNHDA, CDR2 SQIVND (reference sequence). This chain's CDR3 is CASSIQAGVRNEQFF. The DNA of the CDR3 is TGTGCCAGTAGTATACAAGCGGGAGTGCGGAATGAGCAGTTCTTC. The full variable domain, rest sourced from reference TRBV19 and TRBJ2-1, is DGGITQSPKYLFRKEGQNVTLSCEQNLNHDAMYWYRQDPGQGLRLIYYSQIVNDFQKGDIAEGYSVSREKKESFPLTVTSAQKNPTAFYLCASSIQAGVRNEQFFGPGTRLTVL.

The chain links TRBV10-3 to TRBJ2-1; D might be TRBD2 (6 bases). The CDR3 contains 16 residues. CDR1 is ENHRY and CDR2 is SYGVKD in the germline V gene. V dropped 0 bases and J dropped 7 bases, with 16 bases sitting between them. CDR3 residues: CAISESIVGSRNEQFF. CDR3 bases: TGTGCCATCAGTGAGTCGATTGTCGGGAGTAGGAATGAGCAGTTCTTC.

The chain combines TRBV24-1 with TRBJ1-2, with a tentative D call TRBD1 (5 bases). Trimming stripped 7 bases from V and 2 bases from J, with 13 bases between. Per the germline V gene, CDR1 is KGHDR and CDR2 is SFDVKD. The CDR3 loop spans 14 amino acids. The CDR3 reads CATSGGGANYGYTF. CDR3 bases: TGTGCCACCAGCGGGGGGGGTGCAAACTATGGCTACACCTTC.

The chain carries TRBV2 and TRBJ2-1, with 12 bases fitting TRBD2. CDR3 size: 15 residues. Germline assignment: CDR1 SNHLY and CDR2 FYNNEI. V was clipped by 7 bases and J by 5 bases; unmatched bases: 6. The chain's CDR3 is CASKPSGRADNEQFF. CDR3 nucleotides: TGTGCCAGCAAGCCTAGCGGGAGGGCCGACAATGAGCAGTTCTTC.

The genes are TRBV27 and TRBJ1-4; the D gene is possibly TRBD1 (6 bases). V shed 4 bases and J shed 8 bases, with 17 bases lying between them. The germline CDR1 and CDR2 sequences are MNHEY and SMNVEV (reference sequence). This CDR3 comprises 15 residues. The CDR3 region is CASSYTGIVLEKLFF. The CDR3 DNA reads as TGTGCCAGCAGTTATACAGGGATAGTGTTGGAAAAACTGTTTTTT.

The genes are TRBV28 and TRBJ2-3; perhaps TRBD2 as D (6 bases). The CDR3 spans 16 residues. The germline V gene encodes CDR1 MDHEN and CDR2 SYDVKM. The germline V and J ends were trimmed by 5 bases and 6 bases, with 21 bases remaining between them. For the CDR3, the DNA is TGTGCCAGCAGTCTGAGAAGAGGAGGGCCAGGGGATACGCAGTATTTT. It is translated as CASSLRRGGPGDTQYF.

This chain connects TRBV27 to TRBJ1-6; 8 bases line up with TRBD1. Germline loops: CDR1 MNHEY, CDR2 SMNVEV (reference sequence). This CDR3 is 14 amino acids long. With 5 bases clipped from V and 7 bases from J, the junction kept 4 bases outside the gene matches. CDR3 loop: CASSVGTGNSPLHF. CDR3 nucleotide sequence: TGTGCCAGCAGTGTCGGGACAGGCAATTCACCCCTCCACTTT.

The CDR3 DNA is TGTGCCAGCAGCCAAGATTGGGGGAAGGGGGCTGAAGCTTTCTTT. Its translation is CASSQDWGKGAEAFF. The V and J genes are TRBV14 and TRBJ1-1; D possibly corresponds to TRBD1 (6 bases). Trimming left V 0 bases short and J 6 bases short, with 14 bases between. Germline V gene sequence: CDR1 SGHDN, CDR2 FVKESK. This CDR3 contains 15 residues. Combining the CDR3 with reference TRBV14 and TRBJ1-1 gives the whole variable domain EAGVTQFPSHSVIEKGQTVTLRCDPISGHDNLYWYRRVMGKEIKFLLHFVKESKQDESGMPNNRFLAERTGGTYSTLKVQPAELEDSGVYFCASSQDWGKGAEAFFGQGTRLTVV.

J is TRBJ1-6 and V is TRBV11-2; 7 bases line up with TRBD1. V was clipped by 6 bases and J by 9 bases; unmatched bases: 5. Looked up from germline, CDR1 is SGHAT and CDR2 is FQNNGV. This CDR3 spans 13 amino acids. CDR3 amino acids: CASSPTGPSPLHF. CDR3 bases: TGTGCCAGCAGTCCGACAGGGCCTTCACCCCTCCACTTT.

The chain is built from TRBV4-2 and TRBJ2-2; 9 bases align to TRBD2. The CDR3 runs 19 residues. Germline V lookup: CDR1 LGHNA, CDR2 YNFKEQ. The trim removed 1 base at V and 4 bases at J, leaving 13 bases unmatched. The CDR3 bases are TGTGCCAGCAGCCAAGCCGCGCTAGCGGGGACGGTGGGCACCGGGGAGCTGTTTTTT. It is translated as CASSQAALAGTVGTGELFF.

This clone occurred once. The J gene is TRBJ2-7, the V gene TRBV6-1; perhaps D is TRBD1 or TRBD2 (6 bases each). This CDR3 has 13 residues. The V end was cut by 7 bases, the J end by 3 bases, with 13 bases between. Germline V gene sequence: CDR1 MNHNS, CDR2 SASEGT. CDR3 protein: CASTEGGVYEQYF. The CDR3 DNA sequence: TGTGCCAGCACTGAGGGGGGAGTCTACGAGCAGTACTTC.

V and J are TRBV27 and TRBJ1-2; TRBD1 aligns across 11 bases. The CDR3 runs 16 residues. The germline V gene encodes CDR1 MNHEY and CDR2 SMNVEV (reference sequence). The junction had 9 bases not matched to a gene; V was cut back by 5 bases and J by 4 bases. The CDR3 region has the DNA TGTGCCAGCAGTAGTAGCCCGGGACAGGGGGGCTATGGCTACACCTTC. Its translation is CASSSSPGQGGYGYTF.

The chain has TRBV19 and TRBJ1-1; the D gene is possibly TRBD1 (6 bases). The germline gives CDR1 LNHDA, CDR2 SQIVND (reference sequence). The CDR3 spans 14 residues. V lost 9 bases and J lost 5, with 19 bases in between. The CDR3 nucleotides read TGTGCCAGCAGGAAAAGGGGGGGAGGGACTGAAGCTTTCTTT. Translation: CASRKRGGGTEAFF.

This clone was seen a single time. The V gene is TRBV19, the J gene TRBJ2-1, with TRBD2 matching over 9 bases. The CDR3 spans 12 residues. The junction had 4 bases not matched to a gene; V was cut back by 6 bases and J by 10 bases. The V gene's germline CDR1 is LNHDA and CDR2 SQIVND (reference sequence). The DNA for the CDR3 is TGTGCCAGTAGGCAAGCGGGAGGCGAGCAGTTCTTC. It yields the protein CASRQAGGEQFF.